This T cell receptor (beta chain) was captured by sequencing in a study of shared clonotypes between healthy human individuals (dated by TCRdb to about 2020). With regard to the full study: A few men and two women, aged 18 to 49 years, made up the cohort. For each donor, CD4 naive and CD4 memory were each run on three plates, CD8 naive on two plates, and CD8 memory on one plate. To estimate repertoire size and how much clonotypes are shared between individuals, the study performed deep sequencing of blood TCR repertoires from a few healthy adults. To increase sequencing depth and limit assay-specific biases, different laboratories used diverse techniques to prepare libraries and sequence TCR repertoires. Per donor, leukapheresis produced somewhere between about 0.9 and 9 billion PBMCs. Findings and caveats that apply to the study as a whole: Pairwise subsampling led to the expectation that sequencing depth would affect the degree of clonotype sharing among donors. Estimated clonotype richness was generally larger for naive than for memory subsets. Compared with non-shared clonotypes, the clonotypes found in all four sorted-subset donors had higher generation probabilities. Sampling was limited to blood, and TCR repertoires in tissue likely differ from TCR repertoires in blood. Incomplete sequencing was indicated by rarefaction of sorted-subset datasets, despite the large sequencing depth. The small number of donors limited the genetic and exposure-history diversity represented. Roughly 5% of naive CD4, roughly 3.6% of naive CD8, 2.3% of memory CD4, and 0.4% of memory CD8 clonotypes were shared across several donors.

Using the deep immunoSEQ assay, multiplex PCR amplified TCR CDR3 regions from genomic DNA. For each cell subset, the extracted genomic DNA was distributed evenly across all wells of several immunoSEQ 96-well plates, and each plate served as one replicate. For sorted subsets, roughly 200 ng of genomic DNA, equivalent to tens of thousands of T cell genomes, went into each replicate PCR. Purified libraries were quantified with a Qubit 3.0 fluorometer, sized on a Bioanalyzer 2100, and re-quantified with the KAPA Library Quantification kit. Every immunoSEQ 96-well plate was sequenced on a dedicated single-read 150-cycle Illumina NextSeq 550 flow cell. Under the source paper's analysis protocol: The immunoSEQ output contained only junctional sequences without quality scores, so filtering could not match that applied to full-length reads. To assign V/J genes and CDR3, sequences were annotated using PyIR, a Python wrapper for IgBLAST v1.9, with IMGT germline references. Reads were filtered out if the reads had weak V/J assignments (E-value above 1e-6), no CDR3, stop codons, out-of-frame junctions, or ambiguous translated residues. V3J clonotypes were defined as sequences sharing the same inferred V gene, J gene, and CDR3 amino acid sequence. To compute the percentage overlap between repertoires, the number of shared unique clonotypes was divided by the size of the smaller repertoire. Three approaches were used to assess repertoire richness: RTK rarefaction, the Chao1 estimator, and Recon v2.1 estimates of unobserved clonotypes. Generation probabilities for all TCRbeta clonotypes obtained by the gDNA method from a handful of donors were computed using OLGA. TCRdb's version of the immuneACCESS table is confined to in-frame rearrangements and falls short of the full clone set. An unresolved V gene accounts for under half of the shortfall where checked; the remainder is of unknown origin. V and J calls and clone size come straight from that table; D and trimming were deduced from the DNA. The sample includes roughly 660,000 clones, with 90% observed a single time. The top ten clonotypes cover around a third of the sample.

Donors were healthy HIV-negative adults with no recently reported acute infections or vaccinations. Every donor was a Caucasian adult residing in Nashville, Tennessee, USA. CD8 memory samples combined magnetically selected CD45RO+ cells with CCR7-negative CD45RA+ effector memory (TemRA) cells. After blood collection by leukapheresis, PBMCs were isolated using Ficoll-Histopaque density gradient centrifugation and then cryopreserved in the vapor phase of liquid nitrogen. Analytical flow cytometry was used to check the purity and quantity of every magnetically sorted T cell population. Each sorted fraction had its genomic DNA isolated and then quantified by UV absorbance on a Nanodrop 2000c. This clone has just one count. This receptor's antigen is unknown. Base qualities are not at hand, and no much larger clone is one base apart. From a lookup of the germline V gene (reference sequence), CDR1 and CDR2 are SEHNR and FQNEAQ. The CDR3 starts with the cysteine, ends with the phenylalanine, and has 14 residues. The entry retains the CDR3 DNA only, 42 bases that are in frame from base 1. V and J lose 3 bases and 2 bases, and a span of 8 bases separates them.

The sequenced material came from memory CD8+ T cells from PBMCs. This specimen's cell subset or site label, interpreted: CD45RO+ cells pooled with CCR7-negative TemRA cells. This TCR was sampled from a man aged 18 to 30 in good health. Some clones in this sample may be carry-over from other donors' samples. The sequence is built from TRBV7-9 and TRBJ2-1; D gene: possibly TRBD1, on 6 matching bases. The sequenced DNA: TGTGCCAGCAGCTTGGGGGCCCCCTACAATGAGCAGTTCTTC. Its product reads: CASSLGAPYNEQFF.